This T cell receptor (beta chain) was identified in a study of CD8 T cells in Susac syndrome (dated by TCRdb to 2018 to 2020). Background on the whole study: Repertoire sequencing was used to test whether CD8+ T cell activation and differentiation in Susac syndrome was antigen driven.

About this clonotype itself: Its antigen is still unknown. Within one base of it there is no much larger clone, and no base qualities were kept.

High-throughput TCR beta sequencing profiled peripheral blood CD8+ and CD4+ T cells from healthy donors, Susac syndrome patients and multiple sclerosis patients. The multiple sclerosis controls were treatment-naive patients who had stable or active relapsing-remitting disease and met the revised McDonald criteria. Bulk CD8+ and CD4+ T cells were purified by magnetic negative isolation, while CD8+ TEMRA cells were enriched using FACS. Blood was drawn into EDTA tubes, processed within 24 hours, and PBMCs were isolated by density gradient centrifugation. PBMCs intended for TCR sequencing were cryopreserved in liquid nitrogen and thawed later in a water bath at 37 degrees C. The sorted or isolated CD4+, CD8+ and CD8+ TEMRA cells reached a purity of at least 90%. From cysteine to phenylalanine, the CDR3 is 16 amino acids long. Of the read, only the CDR3 DNA is kept; its 48 bases are in frame from base 1. V and J lose 4 bases and 0 bases, and a span of 12 bases separates them. CDR1 and CDR2 are drawn from the germline V gene: KGHDR, SFDVKD.

RNA was extracted with the RNeasy kit and about 0.5 to 1 ug was reverse transcribed using random hexamers. TCR beta CDR3 regions were amplified with the immunoSEQ multiplex PCR assay covering 54 Vbeta and 13 Jbeta segments. PCR amplification bias was corrected by using a synthetic template baseline for primer optimization and computational correction. Per the original workflow: Reads were assigned to V, D and J genes according to IMGT and analyzed in immunoSEQ Analyzer, with only productive sequences retained. Clonality was calculated as one minus the Shannon entropy normalized by log2 of the number of productive unique sequences. Public and private clones were assessed among the 100 most prevalent clones of each patient and control. A clone was defined as Susac-specific if it was absent from the healthy and MS cohorts, from 950 to 1,300 published viral clones and from other ImmuneACCESS disease sequences. TCRdb trimmed the raw reads at Q25, called clones with MiXCR and kept productive beta chains. One record per CDR3 amino acid sequence lists the most common genes and DNA. The V and J calls follow TCRdb's processing rather than the paper's. The sample table records approximately 230,000 distinct CDR3 sequences; over 85% of these occur just once. The ten largest clonotypes hold approximately 0.072% of the sample.

The investigation overall reported the following: The number of individuals in the TCR sequencing and HLA analysis was acknowledged as relatively small.

The V gene is TRBV24-1 and the J gene is TRBJ2-1; the D gene is possibly TRBD2, with 6 bases matching. Source material: CD4+ T cells from PBMCs. The sequence derives from a human donor with multiple sclerosis. The nucleotide sequence is TGTGCCACCAGTGACCCTAGCGCGAGCTCCTACAATGAGCAGTTCTTC. This translates into CATSDPSASSYNEQFF.